This T cell receptor beta chain was recorded in a study of read filtering for tumor transcriptome and immune sequencing. This clonotype was observed many times. The CDR3 loop spans 15 amino acids. Germline CDR1 reads SGDLS; CDR2 reads YYNGEE. V lost 4 bases to trimming and J lost 5 bases; unmatched junction nucleotides: 7. This library used approximately 390 ng RNA and molecular barcoded adaptors spanning alpha/delta and beta/gamma chains. MiXCR, run by TCRdb on the reads, gives a single entry per CDR3 protein. The sample records 85,000 or so distinct CDR3 sequences, roughly 12% being singletons. The material sequenced was a population of CD138-negative cells sorted from bone marrow. V and J are TRBV9 and TRBJ2-5, with 11 nucleotides matching TRBD2. The receptor was isolated from a donor over 35 with multiple myeloma. Here the CDR3 reads CASSPRTSGSETQYF. The CDR3 DNA reads TGTGCCAGCAGCCCTAGAACTAGCGGGAGTGAGACCCAGTACTTC.